The 8 T cell receptor beta chains listed next were all sequenced from one sample in a study of blood T cell repertoires in COVID-19 (dated by TCRdb to the early 2020s). Libraries were made using the immunoSEQ multiplex PCR assay. Sourced from immuneACCESS, this table was stored by TCRdb with only in-frame sequences that have V and J called. A share of the clones is absent; for the studies checked, an unresolved V gene accounts for under half, and the remainder has no known explanation. In this sample the table shows 300,000 to 350,000 clones, about 90% of which occur a single time. More than 0.9% of the sample lies in the top ten. The sequencing input was PBMCs or T cells enriched from blood (not recorded which). The receptors were gathered from a woman aged 25 to 39 who had recovered from COVID-19.

V is TRBV7-7 and J is TRBJ2-3; TRBD1 matches at 11 bases. CDR3 length: 17 amino acids. J was trimmed by 5 bases and V by 3 bases; bases with no gene match: 10. The germline CDR1 and CDR2 sequences are SSHAT and FNYEAQ (reference sequence). CDR3 sequence (DNA): TGTGCCAGCAGCTTGCGGACAGGGGGCGCGGTGGGAGATACGCAGTATTTT. It specifies CASSLRTGGAVGDTQYF.

This clone was seen more than once but under ten times. The chain links TRBV10-3 to TRBJ1-2; D gene unclear. Germline CDR1 is ENHRY and CDR2 is SYGVKD. Trimming shortened V by 2 bases and J by 8 bases, and 12 bases separated the two germline ends. This CDR3 contains 13 residues. The CDR3 loop is CAISEQAPGGYTF. The CDR3, as DNA: TGTGCCATCAGTGAGCAGGCCCCGGGGGGCTACACCTTC.

V gene TRBV3-1 (or the pseudogene TRBV3-2) combines with J gene TRBJ2-7; D call uncertain. Germline loops: CDR1 LGHDT, CDR2 YNNKEL (reference sequence). V was cut by 3 bases and J by 3 bases, with 6 bases left in between. This CDR3 is built from 12 residues. CDR3 nucleotide sequence: TGTGCCAGCAGCCAGTCGAGCTACGAGCAGTACTTC. It is translated as CASSQSSYEQYF.

This clone was recorded only once. The chain couples TRBV7-9 to TRBJ1-1, with D maybe TRBD1 (6 bases). The CDR3 spans 14 residues. Trimming removed 6 bases at V and 1 base at J, with 12 bases between. The germline V gene encodes CDR1 SEHNR and CDR2 FQNEAQ (reference sequence). CDR3 nucleotides: TGTGCCAGCAGAAGATTGGGACAGAACACTGAAGCTTTCTTT. This translates into CASRRLGQNTEAFF.

This clone was observed once. The V call is TRBV3-1 (or the pseudogene TRBV3-2), the J call TRBJ2-5, with a weak D call TRBD1 (5 bases). This CDR3 comprises 15 residues. Germline CDR1 and CDR2: LGHDT and YNNKEL (reference sequence). Trimming cost V 0 bases and J 2 bases, with 10 bases left between them. The CDR3 DNA reads as TGTGCCAGCAGCCAAGATAGTGGGGCACAAGAGACCCAGTACTTC. It yields the protein CASSQDSGAQETQYF.

The chain joins TRBV7-6 to TRBJ2-2, with 12 bases aligning to TRBD2. From germline, CDR1 is SGHVS and CDR2 FNYEAQ. V lost 5 bases, J lost 4 bases, and 5 bases stayed unmatched. This CDR3 region has 16 residues. Here the CDR3 reads CASSPASGGATGELFF. The CDR3 DNA follows: TGTGCCAGCAGCCCAGCTAGCGGGGGGGCCACCGGGGAGCTGTTTTTT.

This clone appeared a few times. The CDR3 sequence is CASSWDRSSYEQYF. The CDR3 DNA sequence: TGTGCCAGCAGCTGGGACAGGAGCTCCTACGAGCAGTACTTC. The genes are TRBV7-2 and TRBJ2-7; 8 nucleotides agree with TRBD1. Trimming at V came to 4 bases and at J to 0 bases, leaving 2 bases not matched to a gene. Germline-derived CDR1 and CDR2 are SGHTA and FQGNSA. This CDR3 is 14 amino acids long. Complete variable domain (other parts from reference TRBV7-2 and TRBJ2-7): GAGVSQSPSNKVTEKGKDVELRCDPISGHTALYWYRQSLGQGLEFLIYFQGNSAPDKSGLPSDRFSAERTGGSVSTLTIQRTQQEDSAVYLCASSWDRSSYEQYFGPGTRLTVT.

This rearrangement joins TRBV5-1 to TRBJ2-1; D possibly corresponds to TRBD2 (6 bases). The ends were cut back, 0 bases at V and 0 bases at J, with 13 bases in the middle. The CDR3 sequence is 17 residues long. CDR1 and CDR2 from the germline V gene are SGHRS and YFSETQ. CDR3 bases: TGCGCCAGCAGCTTGGAGGCGGGGTACAGCTCCTACAATGAGCAGTTCTTC. Protein product: CASSLEAGYSSYNEQFF.